This note documents a single T cell receptor (beta chain) sequence. The record originates from a study of cytomegalovirus exposure and HLA in healthy donors. This CDR3 is 14 amino acids long. With 2 bases clipped from V and 7 bases from J, the junction kept 9 bases outside the gene matches. From germline, CDR1 is SGHRS and CDR2 YFSETQ. PCR amplification relied on 60 Vbeta primers (plus 13 Jbeta primers). The repertoire was sequenced with immunoSEQ multiplex PCR; TCRdb's copy has only in-frame clones and lacks some. In the table there are fewer than 120,000 clones, 86% of which are singletons. The sample was PBMCs. This clonotype originated in a man aged 40-50 years in good health and CMV-seronegative. The rearrangement joins TRBV5-1 to TRBJ2-7, with 7 bases fitting TRBD2. This chain's CDR3 is CASSLGTGGVEQYF. CDR3 coding DNA: TGCGCCAGCAGCTTAGGAACGGGGGGAGTGGAGCAGTACTTC.